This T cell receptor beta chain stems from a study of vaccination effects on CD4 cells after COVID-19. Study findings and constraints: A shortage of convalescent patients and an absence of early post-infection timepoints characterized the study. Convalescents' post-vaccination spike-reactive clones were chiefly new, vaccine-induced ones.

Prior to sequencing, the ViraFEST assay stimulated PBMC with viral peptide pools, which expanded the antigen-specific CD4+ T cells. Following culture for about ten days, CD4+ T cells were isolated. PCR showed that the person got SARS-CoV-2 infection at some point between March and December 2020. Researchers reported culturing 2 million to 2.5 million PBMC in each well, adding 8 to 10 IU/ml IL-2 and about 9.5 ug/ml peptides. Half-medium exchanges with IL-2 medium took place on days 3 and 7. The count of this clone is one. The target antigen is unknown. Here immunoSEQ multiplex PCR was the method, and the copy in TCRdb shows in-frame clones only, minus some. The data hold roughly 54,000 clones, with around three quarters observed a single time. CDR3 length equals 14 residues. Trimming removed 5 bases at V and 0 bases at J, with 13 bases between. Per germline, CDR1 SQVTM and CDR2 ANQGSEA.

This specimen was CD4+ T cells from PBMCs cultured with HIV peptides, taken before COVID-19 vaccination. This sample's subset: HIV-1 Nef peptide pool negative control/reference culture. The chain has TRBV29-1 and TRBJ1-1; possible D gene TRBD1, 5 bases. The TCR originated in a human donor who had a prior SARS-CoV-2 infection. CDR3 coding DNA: TGCAGCGTTAGCCGGAGGGGTTTGAACACTGAAGCTTTCTTT. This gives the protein CSVSRRGLNTEAFF.